This TCR beta chain is drawn from a study of OX40 agonist ivuxolimab in advanced cancers. Overall study context: While on treatment, patients had intravenous ivuxolimab at 0.01 to 10 mg/kg every 2 weeks. Age averaged around 58 years (range roughly 23 to 90), and roughly 82% were male.

Worth noting for this clone: Its target is not known.

Study results and caveats: Some nonresponders likewise displayed low normalized T-cell clonal expansion.

TCRdb's copy holds only in-frame clones and misses some; the assay was immunoSEQ multiplex PCR. The profile shows roughly 56,000 clones, about 86% of them singletons. This TCR was recovered from an adult with an advanced solid tumor such as melanoma, head and neck, liver or kidney cancer. The source was CD4+ or CD8+ T cells sorted from blood, collected in a trial of the OX40 agonist ivuxolimab.

Written as DNA, the CDR3 is TGTGCCACCAGCAGAGATTATGAGGACAGACAAGCATCCGATGAGCAGTTCTTC. Translation: CATSRDYEDRQASDEQFF. This chain links TRBV15 with TRBJ2-1; a weak D match, TRBD1 (6 bases). This CDR3 is 18 amino acids long. CDR1 is LNHNV, CDR2 YYDKDF, per germline (reference sequence). V lost 0 bases and J 8 bases, leaving 23 bases between the germline ends.